This T cell receptor (beta chain) came from a study of cytomegalovirus exposure and HLA in healthy donors. The CDR3 consists of 12 residues. V lost 4 bases to trimming and J lost 7 bases; unmatched junction nucleotides: 1. Germline V CDR1 and CDR2: LGHNT, FRNRAP. Donors came from a validation cohort of over a hundred subjects, distinct from the first 666-subject cohort. A remark on this clone: Its antigen is undetermined.

Profiling relied on immunoSEQ multiplex PCR, and the TCRdb table lists in-frame clones only, not all of them. The repertoire includes a few hundred thousand clones, around 89% of them detected once, and 0.92% sits in the top ten. General study points: TCR sequences were mostly rare, though some public TCRs occurred in many donors.

The clonotype originates from a woman aged 18-30 years in good health and CMV-seronegative. Sequencing was carried out using PBMCs. The chain joins TRBV12-5 to TRBJ1-2; 9 nucleotides align to TRBD1. The CDR3 region is CASGSTGGGYTF. The CDR3 coding sequence is TGTGCTAGTGGTTCGACAGGGGGTGGCTACACCTTC.